Below are 30 T cell receptor beta chains sequenced from a single sample in a study of T cell changes during pregnancy in multiple sclerosis (dated by TCRdb to between 2018 and 2021). The receptor library was made with the immunoSEQ multiplex PCR assay. TCRdb holds this immuneACCESS table with in-frame rearrangements only. Some clones are missing; in checked studies, unresolved V genes explain under half, and the rest has no known cause. The sample data list about 98,000 clones, and under 95% of these were observed just once. The ten largest clones add up to less than 2.5% of the sample. Sequenced here: peripheral blood, sampled after pregnancy. Source of these receptors: a female donor in good health, enrolled as a control in a pregnancy study.

The chain links TRBV2 to TRBJ2-5; TRBD1 agrees at 7 bases. Germline V lookup: CDR1 SNHLY, CDR2 FYNNEI. Trimming cost V 2 bases and J 5 bases; bases outside gene matches: 5. The CDR3 consists of 14 residues. CDR3 amino acids: CASSERGRLETQYF. The CDR3 DNA reads as TGTGCCAGCAGTGAAAGGGGGCGTCTGGAGACCCAGTACTTC. Drawing the rest from reference TRBV2 and TRBJ2-5, the complete variable domain is EPEVTQTPSHQVTQMGQEVILRCVPISNHLYFYWYRQILGQKVEFLVSFYNNEISEKSEIFDDQFSVERPDGSNFTLKIRSTKLEDSAMYFCASSERGRLETQYFGPGTRLLVL.

This clone was picked up a small number of times. The rearrangement joins TRBV7-9 to TRBJ2-7; no clear D. CDR1 is SEHNR and CDR2 is FQNEAQ in the germline V gene (reference sequence). The ends were cut back, 0 bases at V and 5 bases at J, with 8 bases in the middle. The CDR3 loop spans 13 amino acids. The CDR3 DNA reads as TGTGCCAGCAGCTTAGCCAGGCAGCACGAGCAGTACTTC. Translating it yields CASSLARQHEQYF.

The J gene is TRBJ1-2, the V gene TRBV6-1; 8 nucleotides line up with TRBD1. The CDR3 spans 15 residues. CDR1 is MNHNS, CDR2 SASEGT, per germline. V shed 1 base, J shed 1 base, and the junction held 2 bases outside the gene matches. In nucleotides, the CDR3 is TGTGCCAGCAGTGAAGGGACAGGGTTTAACTATGGCTACACCTTC. Its protein product is CASSEGTGFNYGYTF.

This chain links TRBV27 with TRBJ1-4, with 8 nucleotides matching TRBD1. The CDR3 contains 18 residues. Germline values: CDR1 MNHEY, CDR2 SMNVEV (reference sequence). V lost 6 bases to trimming and J lost 5 bases; unmatched junction nucleotides: 17. CDR3 protein: CASSRGGVRGQPNEKLFF. The CDR3 nucleotides are TGTGCCAGCAGCCGAGGAGGGGTCAGGGGGCAACCAAATGAAAAACTGTTTTTT.

The chain employs TRBV5-4 and TRBJ2-1, with TRBD2 matching 9 bases. After removal of 3 bases from V and 0 bases from J, the junction contained 4 bases not matched to a gene. CDR1 SGHNT and CDR2 YYREEE come from the germline V gene (reference sequence). The CDR3 runs 16 residues. The CDR3 spells CASSSDSGSSYNEQFF. Written as DNA, the CDR3 is TGTGCCAGCAGCTCAGATAGCGGGAGCTCCTACAATGAGCAGTTCTTC.

This chain connects TRBV18 to TRBJ2-1; weak D call: TRBD1 (5 bases). Germline V gene lookup returns CDR1 KGHSH and CDR2 LQKENI. CDR3 size: 14 residues. The V gene lost 6 bases and the J gene lost 2 bases, with 11 bases spanning the gap. The CDR3 reads CASSTDSTYNEQFF. DNA for the CDR3: TGTGCCAGCTCTACTGACAGTACCTACAATGAGCAGTTCTTC.

The chain uses TRBV7-3 and TRBJ1-1, with 7 bases identical to TRBD1. CDR1 and CDR2 from the germline V gene are SGHTA and FQGTGA. After removal of 6 bases from V and 3 bases from J, the junction contained 4 bases not matched to a gene. The CDR3 is 13 residues long. The CDR3 DNA is TGTGCCAGCAGTTCGACAGGGTACACTGAAGCTTTCTTT. Its translation is CASSSTGYTEAFF.

The chain couples TRBV18 to TRBJ1-1; D not resolved. Germline lookup yields CDR1 KGHSH and CDR2 LQKENI. The V and J ends lost 4 bases and 5 bases respectively, with 8 bases between them. CDR3 size: 12 residues. The DNA for the CDR3 is TGTGCCAGCTCACAGACACGTACTGAAGCTTTCTTT. It yields the protein CASSQTRTEAFF.

In its sample, this clone was seen once. This chain joins TRBV7-2 and TRBJ2-7; tentatively, D is TRBD1 (6 bases). Trimming took 4 bases from V and 6 from J, leaving 10 bases between them. The CDR3 spans 12 residues. Per the germline V gene, CDR1 is SGHTA and CDR2 is FQGNSA. The CDR3 loop reads CASSSTGREQYF. In DNA form, the CDR3 reads TGTGCCAGCAGCTCAACAGGGCGCGAGCAGTACTTC.

This chain links TRBV11-1 with TRBJ1-2; 9 nucleotides agree with TRBD1. CDR1 is SGHAT and CDR2 is FQDESV in the germline V gene (reference sequence). The ends lost 5 bases at V and 0 bases at J; junction bases unmatched: 10. The CDR3 is 17 amino acids. CDR3 sequence: CASSEGQGSSANYGYTF. The CDR3 DNA is TGTGCCAGCAGCGAGGGACAGGGTTCTTCCGCTAACTATGGCTACACCTTC.

This chain connects TRBV2 to TRBJ2-1; tentative D call: TRBD2 (6 bases). The CDR3 runs to 17 residues. Trimming took off 8 bases at V and 9 bases at J, with 29 bases between the two ends. From germline, CDR1 is SNHLY and CDR2 FYNNEI. The CDR3 is CASHEPKLGDFHPEQFF. In nucleotides, the CDR3 is TGTGCCAGCCATGAACCCAAATTAGGGGACTTCCACCCTGAGCAGTTCTTC. Using reference TRBV2 and TRBJ2-1 for the parts outside the CDR3, the full variable domain is EPEVTQTPSHQVTQMGQEVILRCVPISNHLYFYWYRQILGQKVEFLVSFYNNEISEKSEIFDDQFSVERPDGSNFTLKIRSTKLEDSAMYFCASHEPKLGDFHPEQFFGPGTRLTVL.

This chain uses TRBV27 with TRBJ2-7; TRBD1 aligns across 9 bases. From germline, CDR1 is MNHEY and CDR2 SMNVEV (reference sequence). The junction had 6 bases not matched to a gene; V was cut back by 4 bases and J by 5 bases. The CDR3 is 14 amino acids. The CDR3 here is CASSSRQGEDEQYF. CDR3 DNA sequence: TGTGCCAGCAGTTCTCGACAGGGGGAGGACGAGCAGTACTTC.

This rearrangement joins TRBV11-2 to TRBJ2-5; 7 bases fit TRBD1. CDR3 length equals 15 residues. With V trimmed by 6 bases and J by 4 bases, 11 bases remained unmatched. Germline loops: CDR1 SGHAT, CDR2 FQNNGV. The CDR3 reads CASRQGQTTRETQYF. CDR3 DNA: TGTGCCAGCAGACAGGGACAGACTACCCGAGAGACCCAGTACTTC.

The rearrangement links TRBV12-1 to TRBJ2-1; the table's D call, TRBD2, was not checked against the DNA. TRBV12-1 is a pseudogene segment. The CDR3 contains 16 residues. The CDR3 DNA reads as TGTGCCAGCAGCTTTGCGAGACTAGCGGGAGCCAATGAGCAGTTCTTC. It yields the protein CASSFARLAGANEQFF.

The J gene is TRBJ2-3, the V gene TRBV7-9, with D unclear. V lost 6 bases and J 7 bases, leaving 14 bases between the germline ends. Looked up from germline, CDR1 is SEHNR and CDR2 is FQNEAQ (reference sequence). This CDR3 has 13 amino acids. CDR3 sequence: CASRLRDSYTQYF. The CDR3 DNA reads TGTGCCAGCAGGTTAAGAGACTCATATACGCAGTATTTT.

The V and J genes are TRBV27 and TRBJ2-7; D unresolved. Germline assignment: CDR1 MNHEY and CDR2 SMNVEV (reference sequence). V lost 7 bases and J lost 6, with 4 bases in between. The CDR3 is 9 amino acids. For the CDR3, the DNA is TGTGCCAGCAAGCCCGAGCAGTACTTC. Its translation: CASKPEQYF.

This clone occurred once. The chain couples TRBV11-3 to TRBJ2-7, with D unresolved. The CDR3 covers 15 residues. V shed 0 bases and J shed 0 bases, with 9 bases lying between them. The germline CDR1 and CDR2 sequences are SGHNT and YENEEA. The CDR3 nucleotides read TGTGCCAGCAGCTTAGAGGCTGCCAGCTCCTACGAGCAGTACTTC. Translating it yields CASSLEAASSYEQYF. The full variable domain, in which reference TRBV11-3 and TRBJ2-7 provide the parts outside the CDR3, is EAGVVQSPRYKIIEKKQPVAFWCNPISGHNTLYWYLQNLGQGPELLIRYENEEAVDDSQLPKDRFSAERLKGVDSTLKIQPAELGDSAVYLCASSLEAASSYEQYFGPGTRLTVT.

The V and J genes are TRBV18 and TRBJ2-1, with 9 bases matching TRBD1. V gave up 3 bases and J gave up 6 bases; unmatched junction bases: 15. Germline V gene lookup returns CDR1 KGHSH and CDR2 LQKENI. The CDR3 totals 18 residues. DNA for the CDR3: TGTGCCAGCTCACCTTCCCAAACCGGGACAGGGAAACTCAATGAGCAGTTCTTC. Translating gives CASSPSQTGTGKLNEQFF.

The chain couples TRBV19 to TRBJ1-4; 10 bases match TRBD1. J lost 7 bases, V lost 0 bases, and 5 bases had no gene match. Germline V gives CDR1 LNHDA, CDR2 SQIVND (reference sequence). CDR3 length equals 16 residues. The CDR3 protein is CASSIERTGGREKLFF. In DNA form, the CDR3 reads TGTGCCAGTAGTATAGAACGGACAGGGGGACGTGAAAAACTGTTTTTT.

This sequence joins TRBV6-6 and TRBJ2-7; TRBD2 matches at 9 bases. The germline gives CDR1 MNHNY, CDR2 SVGAGI (reference sequence). This CDR3 contains 15 residues. V lost 6 bases and J lost 4; bases outside the gene matches: 10. CDR3 in amino acids: CASRTPSGGLYEQYF. The DNA for the CDR3 is TGTGCCAGCAGAACCCCGAGCGGGGGGCTTTACGAGCAGTACTTC.

The V call is TRBV4-1, the J call TRBJ2-1, with 7 positions matching TRBD1. Trimming cost V 6 bases and J 7 bases; bases outside gene matches: 9. The CDR3 runs 14 residues. Per germline, CDR1 MGHRA and CDR2 YSYEKL. The CDR3 sequence: CASSHRGRRNEQFF. As DNA, the CDR3 is TGCGCCAGCAGTCACAGGGGCCGGCGTAATGAGCAGTTCTTC.

This clone appeared once. V and J are TRBV28 and TRBJ2-1, with D possibly being TRBD2 (5 bases). The CDR3 is 14 residues long. V lost 7 bases and J lost 6, with 16 bases in between. CDR1 and CDR2 from the germline V gene are MDHEN and SYDVKM. CDR3 in DNA: TGTGCCAGCACCCGGGAAAGTCCCCCCAATGAGCAGTTCTTC. This codes for CASTRESPPNEQFF.

In regard to this clone: The sample carries other DNA sequences with the same CDR3. The V and J genes are TRBV9 and TRBJ2-5; 10 nucleotides line up with TRBD2. Germline V CDR1 and CDR2: SGDLS, YYNGEE. CDR3 length equals 16 residues. J lost 4 bases, V lost 0 bases, and 6 bases had no gene match. CDR3: CASSVAASGSRETQYF. The CDR3 DNA follows: TGTGCCAGCAGCGTAGCGGCTAGCGGGAGTAGAGAGACCCAGTACTTC.

This clone was recorded a few times. The rearrangement links TRBV27 to TRBJ2-7; possibly TRBD2 for D (7 bases). Germline lookup yields CDR1 MNHEY and CDR2 SMNVEV (reference sequence). This CDR3 has 15 residues. With 3 bases removed from V and 5 bases from J, the gap between germline ends came to 17 bases. CDR3: CASSFVAGAYHEQYF. The CDR3, as DNA: TGTGCCAGCAGTTTTGTGGCGGGGGCGTACCACGAGCAGTACTTC.

A few counts support this clone. The genes are TRBV12-5 and TRBJ1-1; 7 nucleotides line up with TRBD1. The length of the CDR3 is 12 residues. Germline lookup yields CDR1 LGHNT and CDR2 FRNRAP. Trimming at V came to 5 bases and at J to 9 bases, leaving 6 bases not matched to a gene. The CDR3 loop is CASGPRTGKAFF. The CDR3 DNA follows: TGTGCTAGTGGTCCCCGGACAGGAAAAGCTTTCTTT.

The chain employs TRBV11-2 and TRBJ2-5, with 11 bases lining up with TRBD2. V shed 8 bases and J 4 bases; nucleotides not matched to a gene: 9. This CDR3 is 15 amino acids long. Germline V gives CDR1 SGHAT, CDR2 FQNNGV. In nucleotides, the CDR3 is TGTGCCAGCGGAGATGCGCTAGCGGGGGGAGAGACCCAGTACTTC. Amino acid sequence: CASGDALAGGETQYF.

This clone was seen only once. The chain recombines TRBV19 with TRBJ2-7, with 11 bases lining up with TRBD1. Trimming at V came to 5 bases and at J to 4 bases, leaving 4 bases not matched to a gene. Germline CDR1 LNHDA, CDR2 SQIVND (reference sequence). This CDR3 is built from 14 residues. In DNA form, the CDR3 reads TGTGCCAGTAGTTCCGGGACAGGGGGTTACGAGCAGTACTTC. Translating gives CASSSGTGGYEQYF.

The gene calls are TRBV27 and TRBJ2-2, with a weak D call TRBD1 (6 bases). CDR3 length: 14 residues. Germline CDR1 and CDR2: MNHEY and SMNVEV (reference sequence). Trimming shortened V by 6 bases and J by 1 base, and 9 bases separated the two germline ends. The CDR3 protein is CASSLGQNTGELFF. The CDR3, as DNA: TGTGCCAGCAGCCTGGGACAGAACACCGGGGAGCTGTTTTTT.

This sequence joins TRBV11-2 and TRBJ1-6; the match to TRBD1 covers 7 bases. Trimming cost V 2 bases and J 8 bases; bases outside gene matches: 3. Germline-derived CDR1 and CDR2 are SGHAT and FQNNGV. The CDR3 has 14 amino acids. CDR3 sequence: CASSLTGTDSPLHF. CDR3 sequence (DNA): TGTGCCAGCAGCTTAACCGGGACAGATTCACCCCTCCACTTT.

The chain recombines TRBV5-1 with TRBJ1-4; D is ambiguous. The V end lost 0 bases, the J end lost 1 base, and 7 bases lay between the germline ends. The length of the CDR3 is 15 residues. The V gene's germline CDR1 is SGHRS and CDR2 YFSETQ. The CDR3, as DNA: TGCGCCAGCAGCTTGGGTCGGGGAACTAATGAAAAACTGTTTTTT. Encoded protein: CASSLGRGTNEKLFF.